This T cell receptor beta chain was identified in a study of blood T cells in healthy people across ages. Trimming took 8 bases from V and 3 from J, leaving 14 bases between them. The germline V gene encodes CDR1 MNHEY and CDR2 SVGEGT. The CDR3 covers 13 residues. In this sample, this clonotype turned up many times. It was with a sample-barcoded 5' primer and a J-beta primer mix that a second PCR of roughly 6 to 11 cycles was run. TCRdb processed the 5' RACE reads anew with MiXCR; each CDR3 protein has one entry. The sample includes 850,000 or so distinct CDR3 sequences, less than 35% seen only once; the top ten take about 18%.

The chain is built from TRBV6-2 or TRBV6-3 and TRBJ2-7; no definite D call. The receptor comes from a woman older than 75 in good health. Sequenced: blood. The CDR3 spells CASGRLRLYEQYF. The CDR3 DNA sequence: TGTGCCAGCGGCCGGTTACGGCTCTACGAGCAGTACTTC.